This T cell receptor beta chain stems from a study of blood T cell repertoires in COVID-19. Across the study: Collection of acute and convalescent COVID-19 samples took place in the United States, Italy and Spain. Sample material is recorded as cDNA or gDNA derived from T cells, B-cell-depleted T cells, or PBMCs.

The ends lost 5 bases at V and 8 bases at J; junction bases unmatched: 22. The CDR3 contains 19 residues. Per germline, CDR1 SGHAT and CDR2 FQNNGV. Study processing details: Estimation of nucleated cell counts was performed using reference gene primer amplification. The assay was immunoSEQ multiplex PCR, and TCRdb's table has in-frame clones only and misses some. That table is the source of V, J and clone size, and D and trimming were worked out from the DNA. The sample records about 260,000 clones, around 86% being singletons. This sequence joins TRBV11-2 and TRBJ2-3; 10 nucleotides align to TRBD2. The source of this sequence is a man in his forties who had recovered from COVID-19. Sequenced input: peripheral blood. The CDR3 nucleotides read TGTGCCAGCAGCCCCACCCGGCTAGCGGGGGCCCACCCGGGGAGTACGCAGTATTTT. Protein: CASSPTRLAGAHPGSTQYF. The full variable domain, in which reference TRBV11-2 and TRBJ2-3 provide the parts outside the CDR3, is EAGVAQSPRYKIIEKRQSVAFWCNPISGHATLYWYQQILGQGPKLLIQFQNNGVVDDSQLPKDRFSAERLKGVDSTLKIQPAKLEDSAVYLCASSPTRLAGAHPGSTQYFGPGTRLTVL.